This T cell receptor beta chain was recorded in a study of control samples from healthy donors and cancer patients. Trimming removed 4 bases at V and 0 bases at J, with 10 bases between. Germline V gene sequence: CDR1 SGHKS, CDR2 YYEKEE (reference sequence). The CDR3 has 14 residues. Libraries were prepared by immunoSEQ multiplex PCR; TCRdb keeps only in-frame clonotypes and omits some of them. The sample carries 78,000 or so clones, over 65% recorded once. This TCR came from a man aged 45 to 65 in good health. Sequencing was performed on blood. The gene calls are TRBV5-5 and TRBJ1-2, with D perhaps TRBD1 (5 bases). For the CDR3, the DNA is TGTGCCAGCAGCGGGACCTCGGCTAACTATGGCTACACCTTC. Protein sequence: CASSGTSANYGYTF. Full variable domain (rest looked up from reference TRBV5-5 and TRBJ1-2): DAGVTQSPTHLIKTRGQQVTLRCSPISGHKSVSWYQQVLGQGPQFIFQYYEKEERGRGNFPDRFSARQFPNYSSELNVNALLLGDSALYLCASSGTSANYGYTFGSGTRLTVV.